Detailed here is one T cell receptor (beta chain). This clonotype was counted between two and nine times. The antigen this receptor binds is unknown. No qualities accompany the bases; no much larger clone lies one base away. The roughly 39 donors, aged 6 to 90 years, were systemically healthy Caucasian individuals from Russia. Around 10 milliliters of peripheral blood were collected from each donor into EDTA-treated Vacutainer tubes. Ficoll-Paque density-gradient centrifugation was used to isolate PBMCs, with at least 6.5 million per sample. Trizol reagent was used to extract total RNA from the PBMCs, yielding at least 5 micrograms per sample. For every donor, an aliquot of PBMCs went through flow cytometry to measure the percentages of naive CD45RAhigh/CD27high T cells. The data derive from a study of blood T cells in healthy people across ages (dated by TCRdb to the mid-2010s). In terms of the full investigation: In model experiments, template switching captured about one uniquely barcoded TCR beta cDNA molecule for every two T cells. Age-related changes in TCR beta repertoire diversity were measured in the study by deep sequencing normalized with unique cDNA molecular identifiers. Using the same blood draw, the study looked at two additional independent replicas of 1 million unique cDNA reads for two donors, one aged 18 to 30 and the other aged 80 or older. Donors of different ages were randomly distributed across sequencing lanes to avoid experimental bias. The donors were divided into four age groups: young (average roughly 17 years), middle-aged (approximately 39), aged (around 59) and long-lived (about 80).

The paper's findings and limits, for the study overall: Because profiling used bulk unsorted PBMCs, naive and antigen-experienced compartments could not be compared conclusively. Estimates of total diversity from one million sequenced T cells were regarded as lower bounds and underestimates. Because the CMV infection status of the donors was unknown, age-related changes in expanded clonotypes may potentially have been confounded. There was a strong correlation between observed TCR beta diversity and the percentage of naive T cells measured by flow cytometry. Observed TCR beta diversity per million T cells fell roughly linearly with age, and a significant reduction was already apparent by age roughly 41. The long-lived group showed more naive CD4+ T cells, fewer expanded clones and increased TCR diversity than the aged group, suggesting age selection.

The CDR3 contains 14 residues, cysteine and phenylalanine counted. Only the CDR3 DNA stays, 42 bases, in frame from base 1. Trimming at the junction amounts to 3 bases on V and 4 bases on J, and the germline ends lie 10 bases apart. The germline V gene (reference sequence) specifies LGHDT as CDR1 and YNNKEL as CDR2. Library method: 5' RACE. The second PCR ran for about 6 to 11 cycles and used a J-beta primer mix along with a sample-barcoded 5' primer. A template-switch 5' adaptor carrying 12 random nucleotides introduced a unique molecular identifier onto each TCR beta cDNA molecule. Each sample yielded at least 2.5 million CDR3-containing paired-end reads. All of the RNA was converted into first-strand cDNA using the Mint cDNA synthesis kit, with a TRBC-specific oligonucleotide serving as the primer. Following uracil-DNA glycosylase treatment, all cDNA underwent a first 18-cycle PCR with the universal primers M1SS and BC2_uni_R. On the authors' methods: For normalization, 1 million high-quality reads, each with a distinct molecular identifier, were randomly selected from each sample. Reads sharing molecular identifiers were discarded rather than binned into consensus sequences. MiTCR, run with a Q25 quality threshold and the strictest error-elimination algorithm, handled CDR3 identification, clonotype clustering and error correction. A nonparametric unseen species model using Euler transformation provided a lower-bound estimate of total TCR beta diversity. TCRdb reran the public reads through fastp at Q25 and MiXCR, keeping productive beta chains. Here each entry gathers all rows of one CDR3 protein and keeps the most common genes and DNA. V and J calls and clone size were set by TCRdb, not the authors. This sample has 1.5 million to 2 million distinct CDR3 sequences in its table, and approximately 39% of those were observed once. The top ten clonotypes cover around 23% of the sample.

Source material: blood. The chain links TRBV3-1 with TRBJ2-1; tentative D gene TRBD2, with 6 bases matching. The TCR comes from a human donor in good health. The DNA is TGTGCCAGCAGCCAGGTGGGACTTTACAATGAGCAGTTCTTC. It is translated as CASSQVGLYNEQFF.